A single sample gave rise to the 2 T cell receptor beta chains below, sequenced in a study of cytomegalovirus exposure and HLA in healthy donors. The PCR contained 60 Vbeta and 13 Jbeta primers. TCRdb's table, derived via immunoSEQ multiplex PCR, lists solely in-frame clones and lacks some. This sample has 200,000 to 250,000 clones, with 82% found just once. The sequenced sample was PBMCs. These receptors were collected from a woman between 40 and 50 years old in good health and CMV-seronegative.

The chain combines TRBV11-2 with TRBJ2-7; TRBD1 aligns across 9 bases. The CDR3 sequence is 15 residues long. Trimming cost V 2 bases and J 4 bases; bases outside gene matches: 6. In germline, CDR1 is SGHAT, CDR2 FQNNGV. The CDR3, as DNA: TGTGCCAGCAGCTTATCTCCGGGACAGGGTTACGAGCAGTACTTC. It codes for CASSLSPGQGYEQYF.

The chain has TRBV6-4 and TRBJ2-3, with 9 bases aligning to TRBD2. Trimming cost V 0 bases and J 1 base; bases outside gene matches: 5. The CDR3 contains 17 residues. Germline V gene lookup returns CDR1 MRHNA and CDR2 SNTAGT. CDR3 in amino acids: CASSDSPRLAGTDTQYF. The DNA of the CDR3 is TGTGCCAGCAGTGACTCCCCACGACTAGCGGGCACAGATACGCAGTATTTT.